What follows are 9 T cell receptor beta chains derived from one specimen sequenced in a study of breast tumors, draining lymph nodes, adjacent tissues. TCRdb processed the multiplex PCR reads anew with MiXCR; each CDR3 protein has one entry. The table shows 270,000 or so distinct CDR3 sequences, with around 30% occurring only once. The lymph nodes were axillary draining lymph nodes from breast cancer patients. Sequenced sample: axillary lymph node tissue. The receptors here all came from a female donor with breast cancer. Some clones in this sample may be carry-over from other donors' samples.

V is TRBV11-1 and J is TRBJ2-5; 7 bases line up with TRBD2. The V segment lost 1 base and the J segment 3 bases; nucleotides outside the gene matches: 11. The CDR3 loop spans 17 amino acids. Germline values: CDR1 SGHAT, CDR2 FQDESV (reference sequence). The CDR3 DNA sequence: TGTGCCAGCAGCTTAGAAGTCGCGGGAGCTCCAGAAGAGACCCAGTACTTC. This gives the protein CASSLEVAGAPEETQYF.

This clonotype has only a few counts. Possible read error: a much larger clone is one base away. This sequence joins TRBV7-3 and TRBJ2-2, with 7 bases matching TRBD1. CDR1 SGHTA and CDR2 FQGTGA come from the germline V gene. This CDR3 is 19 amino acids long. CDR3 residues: CASSQQSFPGQQNPGELFF. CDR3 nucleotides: TGTGCCAGCAGCCAACAAAGCTTTCCGGGACAGCAGAACCCCGGGGAGCTGTTTTTT.

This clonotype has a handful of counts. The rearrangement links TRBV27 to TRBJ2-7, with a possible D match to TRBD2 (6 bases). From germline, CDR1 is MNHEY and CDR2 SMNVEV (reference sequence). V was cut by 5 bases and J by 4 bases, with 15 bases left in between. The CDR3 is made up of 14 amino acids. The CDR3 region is CASSREASSYEQYF. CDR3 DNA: TGTGCCAGCAGTAGGGAGGCTAGCTCTTACGAGCAGTACTTC.

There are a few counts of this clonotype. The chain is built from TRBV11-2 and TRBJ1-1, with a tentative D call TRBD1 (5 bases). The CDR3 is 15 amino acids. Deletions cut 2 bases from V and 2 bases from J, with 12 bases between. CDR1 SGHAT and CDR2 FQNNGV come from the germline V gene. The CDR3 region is CASSLLAGTNTEAFF. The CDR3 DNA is TGTGCCAGCAGCTTACTGGCAGGGACTAACACTGAAGCTTTCTTT.

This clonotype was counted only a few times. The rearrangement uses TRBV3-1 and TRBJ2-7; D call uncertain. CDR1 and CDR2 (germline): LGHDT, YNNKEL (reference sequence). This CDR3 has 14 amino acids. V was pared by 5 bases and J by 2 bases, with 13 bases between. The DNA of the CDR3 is TGTGCCAGCAGCAACCCGTCCACCCCCTACGAGCAGTACTTC. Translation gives CASSNPSTPYEQYF.

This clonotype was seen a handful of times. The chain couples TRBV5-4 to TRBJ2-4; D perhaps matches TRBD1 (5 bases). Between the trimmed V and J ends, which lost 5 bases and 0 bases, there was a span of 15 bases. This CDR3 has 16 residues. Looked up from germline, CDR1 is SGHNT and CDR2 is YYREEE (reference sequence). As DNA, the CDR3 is TGTGCCAGCAGTCTCGTCAGGGTAATAGCCAAAAACATTCAGTACTTC. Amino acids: CASSLVRVIAKNIQYF.

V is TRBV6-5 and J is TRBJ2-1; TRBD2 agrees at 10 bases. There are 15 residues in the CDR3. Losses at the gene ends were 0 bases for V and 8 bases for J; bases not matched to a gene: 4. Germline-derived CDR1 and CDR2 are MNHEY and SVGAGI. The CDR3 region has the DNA TGTGCCAGCAGTTACTCTAGCGGGAGGTTCGATGAGCAGTTCTTC. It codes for CASSYSSGRFDEQFF.

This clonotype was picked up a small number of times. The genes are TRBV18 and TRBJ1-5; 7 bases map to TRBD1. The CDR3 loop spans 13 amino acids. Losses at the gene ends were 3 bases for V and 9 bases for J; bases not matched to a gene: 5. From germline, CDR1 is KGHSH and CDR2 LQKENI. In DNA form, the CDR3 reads TGTGCCAGCTCACCCCAGGACAGGTCGCCCCAGCATTTT. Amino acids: CASSPQDRSPQHF.

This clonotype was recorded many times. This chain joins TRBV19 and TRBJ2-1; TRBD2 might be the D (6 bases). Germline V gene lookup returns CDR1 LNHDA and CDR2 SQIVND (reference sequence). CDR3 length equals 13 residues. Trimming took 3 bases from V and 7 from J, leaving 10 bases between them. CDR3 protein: CASSIGGFNEQFF. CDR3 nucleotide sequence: TGTGCCAGTAGTATTGGGGGGTTTAATGAGCAGTTCTTC.